The T cell receptor beta chain described here comes from a study of radiotherapy plus CTLA-4 blockade in lung cancer. V was trimmed by 7 bases and J by 7 bases, leaving 13 bases between them. Germline values: CDR1 ENHRY, CDR2 SYGVKD. The CDR3 extends over 12 amino acids. Data came from immunoSEQ multiplex PCR; TCRdb stores just in-frame clones and leaves some out. In the table there are about 60,000 clones, approximately 68% of which are singletons. This clone was detected a few times. Its antigen is not known. Study results and limitations: Early shifts in blood T cell clones, with interferon-beta, reportedly predicted response best. Peripheral blood showed expansion of tumor-derived TCR clones after radiotherapy and ipilimumab.

The receptor was isolated from a human donor with non-small cell lung cancer whose response to radiotherapy plus ipilimumab could not be evaluated. The input for sequencing was peripheral blood, taken from a patient treated with radiotherapy plus ipilimumab. This chain links TRBV10-3 with TRBJ1-2, with no clear D. CDR3 DNA: TGTGCCATCACCGAGGGTAACGCTGGCTACACCTTC. This codes for CAITEGNAGYTF.